This record covers a single TCR beta chain. These data originate in a study of T cell responses to AZD1222 COVID-19 vaccine. The table came from immunoSEQ multiplex PCR; TCRdb's copy has only in-frame clones and leaves some out. The data contain 95,000 to 120,000 clones, roughly 89% of them singletons. Germline V gene lookup returns CDR1 SGHTA and CDR2 FQGTGA. This CDR3 has 12 residues. Trimming took 5 bases from V and 3 from J, leaving 7 bases between them. The source was peripheral blood, collected on day 0 of MenACWY control vaccination. The chain employs TRBV7-3 and TRBJ1-1; tentatively, D is TRBD1 (5 bases). The TCR sequence derives from an adult in good health. The CDR3 loop is CASSPGYTEAFF. For the CDR3, the DNA is TGTGCCAGCAGCCCAGGGTACACTGAAGCTTTCTTT. Using reference TRBV7-3 and TRBJ1-1 for the parts outside the CDR3, the full variable domain is GAGVSQTPSNKVTEKGKYVELRCDPISGHTALYWYRQSLGQGPEFLIYFQGTGAADDSGLPNDRFFAVRPEGSVSTLKIQRTERGDSAVYLCASSPGYTEAFFGQGTRLTVV.